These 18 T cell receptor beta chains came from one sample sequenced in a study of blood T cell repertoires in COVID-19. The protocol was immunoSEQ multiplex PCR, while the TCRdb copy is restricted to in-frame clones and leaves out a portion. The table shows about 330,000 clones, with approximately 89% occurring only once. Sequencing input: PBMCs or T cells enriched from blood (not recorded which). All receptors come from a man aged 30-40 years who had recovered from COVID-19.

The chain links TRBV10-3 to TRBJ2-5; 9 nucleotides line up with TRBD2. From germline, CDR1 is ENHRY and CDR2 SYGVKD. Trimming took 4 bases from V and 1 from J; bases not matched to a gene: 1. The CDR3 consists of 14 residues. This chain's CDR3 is CAISGRGGQETQYF. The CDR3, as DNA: TGTGCCATCAGTGGGCGGGGGGGCCAAGAGACCCAGTACTTC.

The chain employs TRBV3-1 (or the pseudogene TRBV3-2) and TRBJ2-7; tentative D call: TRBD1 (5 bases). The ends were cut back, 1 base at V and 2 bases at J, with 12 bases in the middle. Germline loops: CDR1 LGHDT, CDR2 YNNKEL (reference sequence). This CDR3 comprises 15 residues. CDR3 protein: CASSQVSQGTYEQYF. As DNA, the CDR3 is TGTGCCAGCAGCCAAGTTAGCCAGGGCACCTACGAGCAGTACTTC.

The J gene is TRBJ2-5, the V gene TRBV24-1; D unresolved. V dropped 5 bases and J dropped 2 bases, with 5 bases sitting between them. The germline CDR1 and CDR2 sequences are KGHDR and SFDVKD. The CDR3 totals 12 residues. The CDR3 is CATSGRQETQYF. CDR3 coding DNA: TGTGCCACCAGTGGCAGGCAAGAGACCCAGTACTTC.

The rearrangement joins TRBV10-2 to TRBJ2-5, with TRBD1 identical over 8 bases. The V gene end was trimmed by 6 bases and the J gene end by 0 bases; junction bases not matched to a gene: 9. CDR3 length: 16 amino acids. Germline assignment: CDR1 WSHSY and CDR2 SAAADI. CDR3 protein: CASSTGPGQDQETQYF. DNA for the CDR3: TGCGCCAGCAGCACCGGGCCGGGACAGGACCAAGAGACCCAGTACTTC.

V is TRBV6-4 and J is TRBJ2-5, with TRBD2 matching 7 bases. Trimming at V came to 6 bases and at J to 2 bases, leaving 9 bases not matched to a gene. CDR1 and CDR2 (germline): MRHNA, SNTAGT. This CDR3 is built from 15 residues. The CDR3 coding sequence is TGTGCCAGCAGGGGGGAGGGGCTGCAACAAGAGACCCAGTACTTC. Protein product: CASRGEGLQQETQYF.

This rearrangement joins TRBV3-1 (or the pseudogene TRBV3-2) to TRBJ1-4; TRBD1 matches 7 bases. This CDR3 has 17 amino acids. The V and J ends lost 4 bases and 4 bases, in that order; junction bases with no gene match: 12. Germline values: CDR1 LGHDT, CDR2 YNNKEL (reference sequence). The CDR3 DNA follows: TGTGCCAGCAGCCCCGGCCGACAGGGCCTCCGTAATGAAAAACTGTTTTTT. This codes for CASSPGRQGLRNEKLFF.

CDR3 sequence (DNA): TGTGCCAGCAGCTTAGAAAAGAGTAATCAGCCCCAGCATTTT. Translated, it gives CASSLEKSNQPQHF. V and J are TRBV7-6 and TRBJ1-5, with D uncertain. This CDR3 has 14 amino acids. Trimming pared 1 base from V and 4 bases from J, leaving 8 bases between. The germline gives CDR1 SGHVS, CDR2 FNYEAQ.

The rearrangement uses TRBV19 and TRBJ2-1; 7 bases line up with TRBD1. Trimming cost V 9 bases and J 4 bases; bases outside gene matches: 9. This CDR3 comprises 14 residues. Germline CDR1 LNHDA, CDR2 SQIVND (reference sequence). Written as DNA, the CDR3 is TGTGCCAGGGTCGACAGGGACCAATACAATGAGCAGTTCTTC. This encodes CARVDRDQYNEQFF. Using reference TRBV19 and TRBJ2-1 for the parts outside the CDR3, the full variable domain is DGGITQSPKYLFRKEGQNVTLSCEQNLNHDAMYWYRQDPGQGLRLIYYSQIVNDFQKGDIAEGYSVSREKKESFPLTVTSAQKNPTAFYLCARVDRDQYNEQFFGPGTRLTVL.

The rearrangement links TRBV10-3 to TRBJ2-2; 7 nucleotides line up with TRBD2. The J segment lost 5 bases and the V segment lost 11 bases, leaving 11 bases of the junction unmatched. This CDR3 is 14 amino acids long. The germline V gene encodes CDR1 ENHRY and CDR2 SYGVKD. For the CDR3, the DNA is TGTGCCCCCGCTCCGGGGGGTAGGACCGGGGAGCTGTTTTTT. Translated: CAPAPGGRTGELFF.

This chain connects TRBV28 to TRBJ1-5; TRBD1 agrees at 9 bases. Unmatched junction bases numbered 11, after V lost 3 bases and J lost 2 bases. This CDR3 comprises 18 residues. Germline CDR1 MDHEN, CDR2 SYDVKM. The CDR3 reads CASSFPTGTGKGNQPQHF. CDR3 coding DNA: TGTGCCAGCAGTTTCCCAACCGGGACAGGGAAGGGCAATCAGCCCCAGCATTTT.

CDR3 sequence: CAISDRQGIFDEQYF. The CDR3 bases are TGTGCCATCAGCGATCGACAGGGGATATTCGACGAGCAGTACTTC. The chain uses TRBV10-3 and TRBJ2-7; 8 bases agree with TRBD1. Germline V gene data show CDR1 as ENHRY and CDR2 as SYGVKD. The CDR3 has 15 residues. V dropped 6 bases and J dropped 5; count of bases not matched to a gene: 12.

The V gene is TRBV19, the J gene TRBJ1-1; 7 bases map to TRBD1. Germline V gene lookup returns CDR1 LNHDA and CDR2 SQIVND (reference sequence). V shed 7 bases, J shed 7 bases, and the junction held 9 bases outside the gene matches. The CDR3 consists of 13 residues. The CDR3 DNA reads TGTGCCAGTAAAGTTATCGACAGGGATGAAGCTTTCTTT. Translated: CASKVIDRDEAFF.

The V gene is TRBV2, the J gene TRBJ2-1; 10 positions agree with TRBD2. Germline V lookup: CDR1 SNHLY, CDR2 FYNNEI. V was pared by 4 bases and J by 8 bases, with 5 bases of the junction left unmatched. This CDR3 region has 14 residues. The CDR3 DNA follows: TGTGCCAGCAGTGTGGGACTAGCGTCCTATGAGCAGTTCTTC. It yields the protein CASSVGLASYEQFF.

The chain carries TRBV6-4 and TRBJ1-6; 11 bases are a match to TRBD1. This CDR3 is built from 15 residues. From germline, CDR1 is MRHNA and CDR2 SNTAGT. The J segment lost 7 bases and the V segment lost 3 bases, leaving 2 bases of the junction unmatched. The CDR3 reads CASSERTGGNSPLHF. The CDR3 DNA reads TGTGCCAGCAGTGAACGGACAGGGGGCAATTCACCCCTCCACTTT.

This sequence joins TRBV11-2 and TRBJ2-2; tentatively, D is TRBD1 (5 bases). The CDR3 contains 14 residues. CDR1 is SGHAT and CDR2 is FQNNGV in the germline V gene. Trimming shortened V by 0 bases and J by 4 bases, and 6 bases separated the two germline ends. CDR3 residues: CASSLDRVTGELFF. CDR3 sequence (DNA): TGTGCCAGCAGCTTAGACAGGGTCACCGGGGAGCTGTTTTTT.

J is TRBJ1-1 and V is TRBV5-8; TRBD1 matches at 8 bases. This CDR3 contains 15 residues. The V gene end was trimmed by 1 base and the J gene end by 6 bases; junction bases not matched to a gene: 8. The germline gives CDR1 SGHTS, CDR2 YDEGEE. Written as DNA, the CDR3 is TGTGCCAGCAGCTTGTCCTTTTCGACAGGGGCTGAAGCTTTCTTT. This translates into CASSLSFSTGAEAFF.

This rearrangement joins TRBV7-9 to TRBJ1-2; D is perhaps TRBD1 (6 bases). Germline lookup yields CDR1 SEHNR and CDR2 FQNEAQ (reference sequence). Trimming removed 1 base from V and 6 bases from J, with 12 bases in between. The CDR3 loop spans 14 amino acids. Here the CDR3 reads CASSLEQGKDGYTF. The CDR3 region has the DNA TGTGCCAGCAGCTTAGAGCAGGGGAAGGATGGCTACACCTTC.

CDR3 DNA sequence: TGTGCCAGCAGCGCGAATTCAATGAATTCACCCCTCCACTTT. Its translation: CASSANSMNSPLHF. This sequence joins TRBV7-3 and TRBJ1-6; no reliable D call. V was clipped by 5 bases and J by 7 bases, with 12 bases between them. Germline V gene lookup returns CDR1 SGHTA and CDR2 FQGTGA. The CDR3 consists of 14 residues.